The next 23 T cell receptor beta chains were all read from a single sample in a study of CD8 T cells in Susac syndrome. It was with random hexamers that roughly 0.45 to 1 ug RNA was reverse transcribed. TCRdb recomputed calls from the immunoSEQ multiplex PCR reads with MiXCR, one row per CDR3 protein. The sample has around 79,000 distinct CDR3 sequences; less than 95% are singletons. Material for sequencing was CD8+ T cells from PBMCs. The origin of the receptors is a human donor with Susac syndrome.

V usage is TRBV29-1 and J usage is TRBJ2-1; D uncertain. Trimming shortened V by 6 bases and J by 3 bases, and 9 bases separated the two germline ends. Germline loops: CDR1 SQVTM, CDR2 ANQGSEA. The CDR3 has 12 amino acids. The CDR3 reads CSVVDFYNEQFF. As DNA, the CDR3 is TGCAGCGTCGTTGACTTCTACAATGAGCAGTTCTTC.

The rearrangement uses TRBV20-1 and TRBJ1-6, with TRBD1 matching 9 bases. This CDR3 contains 15 residues. Germline V gives CDR1 DFQATT, CDR2 SNEGSKA (reference sequence). V trimming: 4 bases; J trimming: 9 bases; junction bases outside the gene matches: 10. The CDR3: CSAMPQGAKGSPLHF. CDR3 sequence (DNA): TGCAGTGCTATGCCACAGGGGGCGAAGGGTTCACCCCTCCACTTT.

This clonotype was found once. J is TRBJ2-7 and V is TRBV5-6; TRBD1 aligns across 8 bases. This CDR3 has 14 amino acids. J lost 6 bases, V lost 0 bases, and 5 bases had no gene match. Germline V gene sequence: CDR1 SGHDT, CDR2 YYEEEE. CDR3 sequence reads: CASSLGTGKAEQYF. The CDR3 DNA follows: TGTGCCAGCAGCTTGGGGACAGGGAAGGCCGAGCAGTACTTC.

The chain joins TRBV7-9 to TRBJ2-3; 11 bases fit TRBD2. Germline V gene lookup returns CDR1 SEHNR and CDR2 FQNEAQ (reference sequence). The length of the CDR3 is 16 residues. Trimming removed 5 bases from V and 6 bases from J; junction bases left unmatched: 10. This CDR3 reads CASSPRLAGPRDTQYF. CDR3 DNA sequence: TGTGCCAGCAGCCCCCGACTAGCGGGGCCCCGGGATACGCAGTATTTT. The entire variable domain, with the rest obtained from reference TRBV7-9 and TRBJ2-3, is as follows: DTGVSQNPRHKITKRGQNVTFRCDPISEHNRLYWYRQTLGQGPEFLTYFQNEAQLEKSRLLSDRFSAERPKGSFSTLEIQRTEQGDSAMYLCASSPRLAGPRDTQYFGPGTRLTVL.

This sequence joins TRBV12-3 or TRBV12-4 and TRBJ2-3; perhaps TRBD2 as D (7 bases). V gave up 5 bases and J gave up 2 bases, with 11 bases separating them. This CDR3 is built from 14 residues. This chain's CDR3 is CASSARGATDTQYF. DNA of the CDR3: TGTGCCAGCAGTGCCCGGGGGGCCACAGATACGCAGTATTTT.

V and J are TRBV5-1 and TRBJ2-7; TRBD1 is a possible D gene (5 bases). CDR1 SGHRS and CDR2 YFSETQ come from the germline V gene. V lost 2 bases and J lost 2, with 11 bases in between. The CDR3 runs to 14 residues. CDR3: CASSFRGFTYEQYF. CDR3 sequence (DNA): TGCGCCAGCAGCTTTAGGGGTTTCACCTACGAGCAGTACTTC.

The chain combines TRBV11-2 with TRBJ2-5, with 7 bases that match TRBD1. Trimming at V came to 10 bases and at J to 2 bases, leaving 7 bases not matched to a gene. Germline assignment: CDR1 SGHAT and CDR2 FQNNGV. The CDR3 extends over 13 amino acids. CDR3 in amino acids: CATRRQGQETQYF. The DNA of the CDR3 is TGTGCCACCCGGAGACAGGGACAAGAGACCCAGTACTTC.

This chain links TRBV7-9 with TRBJ2-5; TRBD1 aligns across 7 bases. In germline, CDR1 is SEHNR, CDR2 FQNEAQ (reference sequence). This CDR3 region has 14 residues. The V segment lost 4 bases and the J segment 7 bases; nucleotides outside the gene matches: 9. CDR3 amino acids: CASSSRQGLMTQYF. The CDR3 coding sequence is TGTGCCAGCAGCTCCCGACAGGGTTTGATGACCCAGTACTTC.

The chain has TRBV27 and TRBJ1-2, with D possibly matching TRBD1 (6 bases). V lost 4 bases to trimming and J lost 4 bases, with 13 bases between them. The CDR3 length is 14 residues. The germline gives CDR1 MNHEY, CDR2 SMNVEV (reference sequence). The CDR3 sequence is CASSSDSLAYGYTF. CDR3 DNA sequence: TGTGCCAGCAGTTCGGACAGTCTAGCCTATGGCTACACCTTC.

V and J are TRBV27 and TRBJ2-7; weak D call: TRBD1 (5 bases). Germline-derived CDR1 and CDR2 are MNHEY and SMNVEV (reference sequence). Trimming stripped 3 bases from V and 2 bases from J, with 11 bases between. CDR3 length: 14 residues. CDR3 nucleotide sequence: TGTGCCAGCAGTTTCGCAAGGGGCGCCTACGAGCAGTACTTC. This sequence encodes CASSFARGAYEQYF.

This clonotype was counted a single time. The V and J genes are TRBV9 and TRBJ2-3; D is possibly TRBD2 (5 bases). Looked up from germline, CDR1 is SGDLS and CDR2 is YYNGEE. The V end lost 6 bases, the J end lost 4 bases, and 12 bases lay between the germline ends. CDR3 length: 13 amino acids. In DNA form, the CDR3 reads TGTGCCAGCACCGGGATTCCATCAGATACGCAGTATTTT. The encoded protein is CASTGIPSDTQYF. The variable domain in full, completed from reference TRBV9 and TRBJ2-3, reads DSGVTQTPKHLITATGQRVTLRCSPRSGDLSVYWYQQSLDQGLQFLIQYYNGEERAKGNILERFSAQQFPDLHSELNLSSLELGDSALYFCASTGIPSDTQYFGPGTRLTVL.

This chain joins TRBV7-9 and TRBJ2-3; 9 positions match TRBD2. Germline lookup yields CDR1 SEHNR and CDR2 FQNEAQ (reference sequence). The CDR3 contains 17 residues. Unmatched junction bases numbered 10, after V lost 4 bases and J lost 2 bases. CDR3 region: CASSSWFSGGSTDTQYF. CDR3 DNA sequence: TGTGCCAGCAGCTCCTGGTTTAGCGGGGGTTCCACAGATACGCAGTATTTT.

The rearrangement links TRBV2 to TRBJ2-5; D gene unclear. This CDR3 contains 13 residues. The germline gives CDR1 SNHLY, CDR2 FYNNEI. V dropped 4 bases and J dropped 0 bases, with 6 bases sitting between them. Here the CDR3 reads CASSGIYQETQYF. The CDR3 coding sequence is TGTGCCAGCAGTGGAATATACCAAGAGACCCAGTACTTC.

The chain has TRBV6-6 and TRBJ2-7; unclear D gene. This CDR3 has 11 residues. Trimming removed 8 bases from V and 3 bases from J, with 8 bases in between. From germline, CDR1 is MNHNY and CDR2 SVGAGI (reference sequence). The CDR3 nucleotides read TGTGCCAGCCTCTCCAGCTACGAGCAGTACTTC. It is translated as CASLSSYEQYF.

This clonotype was observed a single time. This rearrangement joins TRBV28 to TRBJ2-7, with a tentative D call TRBD2 (5 bases). The CDR3 is 12 amino acids. With 8 bases removed from V and 5 bases from J, the gap between germline ends came to 13 bases. Germline assignment: CDR1 MDHEN and CDR2 SYDVKM. The CDR3 DNA reads TGTGCCAGCCTTGGCCGGGAAGACGAGCAGTACTTC. Protein: CASLGREDEQYF.

CDR3: CASSPGGRDRVIYGYTF. As DNA, the CDR3 is TGTGCCAGCAGCCCAGGCGGCCGGGACAGGGTAATCTATGGCTACACCTTC. The genes are TRBV11-2 and TRBJ1-2; 9 nucleotides match TRBD1. With 5 bases clipped from V and 4 bases from J, the junction kept 14 bases outside the gene matches. Germline-derived CDR1 and CDR2 are SGHAT and FQNNGV. The CDR3 length is 17 residues.

This chain joins TRBV28 and TRBJ2-5, with D unresolved. Trimming took off 10 bases at V and 3 bases at J, with 18 bases between the two ends. The CDR3 runs 14 residues. CDR1 is MDHEN and CDR2 is SYDVKM in the germline V gene. DNA of the CDR3: TGTGCCACCCTTATCACCTCGGCGAAAGAGACCCAGTACTTC. Protein sequence: CATLITSAKETQYF.

V and J are TRBV11-2 and TRBJ2-7, with D hard to call. This CDR3 has 12 residues. Deletions cut 5 bases from V and 7 bases from J, with 12 bases between. The germline CDR1 and CDR2 sequences are SGHAT and FQNNGV. The chain's CDR3 is CASSLDGWEQYF. The CDR3 coding sequence is TGTGCCAGCAGCCTCGACGGTTGGGAGCAGTACTTC.

The chain employs TRBV5-1 and TRBJ1-2; D gene ambiguous. Germline V gene data show CDR1 as SGHRS and CDR2 as YFSETQ. CDR3 length equals 11 residues. Trimming stripped 3 bases from V and 3 bases from J, with 3 bases between. The CDR3 bases are TGCGCCAGCAGCTGGGACTATGGCTACACCTTC. It translates to CASSWDYGYTF.

V usage is TRBV19 and J usage is TRBJ2-1, with a weak D call TRBD1 (8 bases). CDR3 length: 16 residues. V was cut by 7 bases and J by 4 bases, with 20 bases left in between. Germline V gives CDR1 LNHDA, CDR2 SQIVND (reference sequence). In DNA form, the CDR3 reads TGTGCCAGTACCGATCCGACAGGGGAGGGGTACAATGAGCAGTTCTTC. Protein sequence: CASTDPTGEGYNEQFF. Full variable domain (missing parts from reference TRBV19 and TRBJ2-1): DGGITQSPKYLFRKEGQNVTLSCEQNLNHDAMYWYRQDPGQGLRLIYYSQIVNDFQKGDIAEGYSVSREKKESFPLTVTSAQKNPTAFYLCASTDPTGEGYNEQFFGPGTRLTVL.

The gene calls are TRBV13 and TRBJ2-7, with D perhaps being TRBD1 or TRBD2 (5 bases each). Trimming pared 2 bases from V and 2 bases from J, leaving 13 bases between. In germline, CDR1 is PRHDT, CDR2 FYEKMQ (reference sequence). The CDR3 is 15 amino acids. The CDR3 protein is CASSLRSGTTYEQYF. The DNA of the CDR3 is TGTGCCAGCAGCTTACGCTCGGGGACCACCTACGAGCAGTACTTC. Using reference TRBV13 and TRBJ2-7 for the parts outside the CDR3, the full variable domain is AAGVIQSPRHLIKEKRETATLKCYPIPRHDTVYWYQQGPGQDPQFLISFYEKMQSDKGSIPDRFSAQQFSDYHSELNMSSLELGDSALYFCASSLRSGTTYEQYFGPGTRLTVT.

This chain connects TRBV6-7 to TRBJ1-2, with D perhaps matching TRBD1 (5 bases). TRBV6-7 is known as an ORF, though its function is uncertain. The V end was cut by 11 bases, the J end by 4 bases, with 11 bases between. The CDR3 loop spans 11 amino acids. CDR3 DNA sequence: TGTGCCCGGCGGGGGTGCTATGGCTACACCTTC. Its translation: CARRGCYGYTF.

The chain links TRBV12-3 or TRBV12-4 to TRBJ2-1; the match to TRBD2 covers 8 bases. J gave up 4 bases and V 8 bases, and 16 bases lay outside the gene matches. The length of the CDR3 is 17 residues. CDR3 sequence: CASSSYRPRGAYNEQFF. The DNA for the CDR3 is TGTGCCAGCTCTTCTTACCGCCCGCGGGGGGCGTACAATGAGCAGTTCTTC.